This is a list of T cell receptor beta chains from one sample in a study of blood T cell repertoires in COVID-19. Profiling relied on immunoSEQ multiplex PCR, and the TCRdb table lists in-frame clones only, not all of them. The table has 160,000 or so clones, roughly 80% seen once; the top ten hold about 0.5%. The sequenced sample consisted of peripheral blood. The receptors derive from a man in his 60s with acute or convalescent COVID-19. Each CDR3 is given without its conserved first and last residue. Each record gives: CDR3 length, J gene, V gene, CDR3 protein.

len: 11; j_gene: TRBJ1-2; v_gene: TRBV20-1; CDR3aa: SASAQGIYGYT
len: 15; j_gene: TRBJ2-5; v_gene: TRBV4-1; CDR3aa: ASRAGTSGAQGETQY
len: 12; j_gene: TRBJ2-2; v_gene: TRBV5-6; CDR3aa: ASSLQGASGELF
len: 13; j_gene: TRBJ2-3; v_gene: TRBV3-1/TRBV3-2; CDR3aa: ASSLTSGITDTQY
len: 12; j_gene: TRBJ2-1; v_gene: TRBV7-2; CDR3aa: ASTSMWSSDEQF
len: 14; j_gene: TRBJ2-3; v_gene: TRBV12-5; CDR3aa: ASGLASGGRADTQY
len: 14; j_gene: TRBJ2-7; v_gene: TRBV6-2/TRBV6-3; CDR3aa: ASSTSSGLAGRKQY
len: 11; j_gene: TRBJ2-4; v_gene: TRBV5-1; CDR3aa: ASSPGQGNIQY
len: 15; j_gene: TRBJ1-6; v_gene: TRBV9; CDR3aa: ASSEEQGSAYNSPLH
len: 11; j_gene: TRBJ2-7; v_gene: TRBV7-2; CDR3aa: ASSLGQTRVPY
len: 11; j_gene: TRBJ1-2; v_gene: TRBV3-1/TRBV3-2; CDR3aa: ASSQTGQGACT
len: 14; j_gene: TRBJ2-5; v_gene: TRBV18; CDR3aa: ASSPGTGRGEETQY
len: 12; j_gene: TRBJ2-7; v_gene: TRBV28; CDR3aa: ASVGTGKAYEQY
len: 13; j_gene: TRBJ2-3; v_gene: TRBV18; CDR3aa: ASSPKREGTDTQY
len: 13; j_gene: TRBJ2-1; v_gene: TRBV5-1; CDR3aa: ASSLASSPNNEQF
len: 13; j_gene: TRBJ1-6; v_gene: TRBV25-1; CDR3aa: ASRKTGDFNSPLH
len: 12; j_gene: TRBJ1-1; v_gene: TRBV5-1; CDR3aa: ASEPGQGNTEAF
len: 11; j_gene: TRBJ1-1; v_gene: TRBV20-1; CDR3aa: SASEDRVTEAF
len: 12; j_gene: TRBJ1-1; v_gene: TRBV10-3; CDR3aa: AISESNLGTEAF
len: 12; j_gene: TRBJ2-2; v_gene: TRBV2; CDR3aa: ASSEVAGTGELF
len: 12; j_gene: TRBJ1-3; v_gene: TRBV7-9; CDR3aa: ASSLETAGNTIY
len: 12; j_gene: TRBJ1-5; v_gene: TRBV4-1; CDR3aa: ASSKQGIGQPQH
len: 15; j_gene: TRBJ2-3; v_gene: TRBV24-1; CDR3aa: ATSDLRLAGGTDTQY
len: 12; j_gene: TRBJ2-7; v_gene: TRBV5-8; CDR3aa: ASSLGQASYEQY
len: 13; j_gene: TRBJ2-1; v_gene: TRBV2; CDR3aa: ASIPDRGDYNEQF
len: 12; j_gene: TRBJ1-5; v_gene: TRBV6-5; CDR3aa: AGEDFYSNQPQH
len: 17; j_gene: TRBJ2-3; v_gene: TRBV7-3; CDR3aa: ASSLGLAGEHRYRDTQY
len: 12; j_gene: TRBJ2-7; v_gene: TRBV18; CDR3aa: ASSQPGYSSEQY
len: 12; j_gene: TRBJ2-2; v_gene: TRBV27; CDR3aa: ASSPILNTGELF
len: 13; j_gene: TRBJ1-6; v_gene: TRBV19; CDR3aa: ASSIGDRVNSPLH
len: 13; j_gene: TRBJ1-2; v_gene: TRBV7-3; CDR3aa: ASSWGTGDYRGYT
len: 11; j_gene: TRBJ1-2; v_gene: TRBV4-1; CDR3aa: ASSQDLAYGYT
len: 12; j_gene: TRBJ2-5; v_gene: TRBV20-1; CDR3aa: SASGAGALETQY
len: 9; j_gene: TRBJ1-2; v_gene: TRBV28; CDR3aa: ASTQEGGYT
len: 13; j_gene: TRBJ1-1; v_gene: TRBV10-3; CDR3aa: AISESGFLNTEAF
len: 15; j_gene: TRBJ2-3; v_gene: TRBV11-3; CDR3aa: ASSLGAQPASTDTQY
len: 11; j_gene: TRBJ1-2; v_gene: TRBV5-4; CDR3aa: ASRVDRGNGYT
len: 14; j_gene: TRBJ2-1; v_gene: TRBV7-2; CDR3aa: ASSPDSASRQNEQF
len: 13; j_gene: TRBJ2-7; v_gene: TRBV27; CDR3aa: ASSLSVAGPYEQY
len: 14; j_gene: TRBJ1-2; v_gene: TRBV3-1/TRBV3-2; CDR3aa: ASSQSGTGGNYGYT
len: 13; j_gene: TRBJ1-2; v_gene: TRBV6-5; CDR3aa: ASTRRGSSYYGYT
len: 14; j_gene: TRBJ1-3; v_gene: TRBV25-1; CDR3aa: ASSEARPGSGNTIY
len: 7; j_gene: TRBJ1-4; v_gene: TRBV19; CDR3aa: EGREKLF
len: 10; j_gene: TRBJ2-1; v_gene: TRBV7-2; CDR3aa: ASSLRHNEQF
len: 11; j_gene: TRBJ1-4; v_gene: TRBV9; CDR3aa: ASSAWDNEKLF
len: 13; j_gene: TRBJ1-6; v_gene: TRBV27; CDR3aa: ASSFRQGWNSPLH
len: 12; j_gene: TRBJ2-3; v_gene: TRBV19; CDR3aa: ASSTGQGSSPQY
len: 11; j_gene: TRBJ2-1; v_gene: TRBV6-5; CDR3aa: APLPQPVNEQF
len: 9; j_gene: TRBJ2-1; v_gene: TRBV7-2; CDR3aa: ASSFSAEQF
len: 12; j_gene: TRBJ1-2; v_gene: TRBV11-1; CDR3aa: ASSPQTGGYGYT
len: 15; j_gene: TRBJ1-2; v_gene: TRBV14; CDR3aa: ASSQDRRETANYGYT
len: 10; j_gene: TRBJ2-7; v_gene: TRBV10-3; CDR3aa: AISDGTETAY
len: 12; j_gene: TRBJ2-1; v_gene: TRBV9; CDR3aa: ASSVESKEVAQF
len: 11; j_gene: TRBJ1-1; v_gene: TRBV12-5; CDR3aa: ASGREPNTEAF